Below, one TCR beta chain is given with its context. As yet, its antigen is unknown. Primers for the PCR totalled 60 Vbeta and 13 Jbeta. Clones were sequenced by immunoSEQ multiplex PCR, and TCRdb holds only the in-frame ones, with some missing. The repertoire consists of approximately 170,000 clones, with 65% to 85% occurring once and the leading ten covering 1% to 1.5%. With 9 bases clipped from V and 0 bases from J, the junction kept 6 bases outside the gene matches. The CDR3 length is 14 residues. Germline values: CDR1 SGHRS, CDR2 YFSETQ. The record originates from a study of cytomegalovirus exposure and HLA in healthy donors. Findings of the study overall: The authors enumerated over 150 TCR beta chains as linked to cytomegalovirus. Researchers reported from a later analysis that most CMV-associated TCR beta chains appeared HLA-restricted.

Material: PBMCs. The genes are TRBV5-1 and TRBJ2-5; 9 bases are shared with TRBD1. This clonotype was obtained from a boy aged 2 to 9 in good health and CMV-seronegative. Here the CDR3 reads CATGTGSHQETQYF. The CDR3 DNA follows: TGCGCCACCGGGACAGGGTCCCACCAAGAGACCCAGTACTTC.